This TCR beta chain emerged from a study of T cell responses to AZD1222 COVID-19 vaccine (dated by TCRdb to 2020 to 2023). For the study in its entirety: AZD1222 recipients with second doses at about 4 weeks or about 12 weeks were pooled, because spike-specific TCR depth and breadth did not differ between schedules. Enrollment into the trials was organized by age into subgroups of 18-55, 56-69 and 70-plus years, and those subgroups contained roughly 150, 30 and 60 TCR-sequenced participants, respectively. TCR sequencing covered fewer than 250 trial participants: 200 to 220 given two doses of AZD1222 and about 26 given two doses of MenACWY control vaccine.

The time point label on this specimen signifies: baseline before first vaccination. Vaccinee samples came from UK trials COV001 and COV002, including a single-blind randomized controlled phase 2/3 trial of AZD1222 (ChAdOx1 nCoV-19) in healthy adults. For TCRbeta chain sequencing, PBMC samples were collected from trial participants at day 0 and at day 28 after the second dose. The CDR3 covers 15 residues, taking in both the cysteine and the phenylalanine. The DNA shown is the 45-base CDR3, in frame from base 1. V loses 7 bases at its end and J loses 1 base; junction bases beyond the gene matches: 8. CDR1 and CDR2 (LNHDA, SQIVND) derive from the germline V gene (reference sequence). Regarding this clone: Its cognate antigen has yet to be identified. Base qualities are not at hand, and no much larger clone is one base apart.

Broad study findings and their caveats: After two AZD1222 doses, spike-specific TCR breadth and depth were significantly higher than at day 0 and than in MenACWY recipients. CD4 TCRs associated with the vaccine covered the entire spike protein, and the dominant responses were in regions 160-218 and 743-854. Epitopes outside the regions mutated in the B.1.351 and B.1.1.7 variants were reportedly recognized by nearly half of the unique spike-specific TCRs. Because no samples from the day 14 peak response were available, repertoires could be characterized only after the peak T cell response. Participants were mostly white British, with more females than males. The authors suggested clonal diversity may have been underestimated. Conclusions about previously exposed vaccinees are limited, since just 5 or 6 AZD1222 recipients were seropositive for SARS-CoV-2 at baseline. In the small 56-69-year group, the increase in depth fell short of significance, most likely because of low power.

The CDR3 regions of human TCRbeta chains were analyzed by immunosequencing. As for how the authors treated the data: Repertoire TCRs were matched against a reference library of SARS-CoV-2-specific TCRs generated with the MIRA antigen-specificity platform. Breadth was defined as the fraction of unique TCRs that were SARS-CoV-2-associated. Depth was defined as the fraction of total T cells that were SARS-CoV-2-associated. Each spike-specific TCR was assigned to its reactive spike region and to a CD4 or CD8 class using the MIRA data. Log10-transformed breadth and depth values were compared by one-way ANOVA with Sidak's multiple comparisons tests. What TCRdb holds here is the immuneACCESS table cut down to in-frame rearrangements. Part of the clones is not present; checked against another copy, under half of the missing clones reflect an unresolved V gene, and the others are unexplained. V, J and clone size derive from that table, while D and trimming were established from the DNA sequence. The sample yields roughly 160,000 clones; 90% were counted once. The leading ten clones occupy 1.5% of the sample.

This receptor chain uses TRBV19 and TRBJ2-7, with 9 bases in between that match TRBD2. The sequencing used peripheral blood, collected on day 0 of AZD1222 vaccination. This receptor was taken from an adult in good health. Here is the DNA: TGTGCCAGTATGGGGAGCGGGGGGCGATCCTACGAGCAGTACTTC. Its protein reads: CASMGSGGRSYEQYF.